This record concerns one TCR beta chain sequence. Original data processing: Reference gene primer amplification gave nucleated cell count estimates. This table comes from immunoSEQ multiplex PCR, and its TCRdb copy is limited to in-frame clones, with some not included. Clone size and V and J calls were adopted from that table, with D and trimming inferred from the DNA. The table includes about 670,000 clones, just under 90% detected once. The germline V gene has CDR1 SEHNR and CDR2 FQNEAQ (reference sequence). Trimming took 7 bases from V and 8 from J; bases not matched to a gene: 7. This CDR3 region has 15 residues. The record originates from a study of blood T cell repertoires in COVID-19. Across the study: COVID-19 samples, acute and convalescent, were from the United States, Italy and Spain. Nucleic acid was either cDNA or gDNA, and it came from T cells, B-cell-depleted T cells, or PBMCs.

Sequenced: peripheral blood. The chain is built from TRBV7-9 and TRBJ2-1, with 14 positions matching TRBD2. The TCR originated in a woman aged 18-29 years with acute or convalescent COVID-19. For the CDR3, the DNA is TGTGCCAGCACCCCCCCGGGACTAGCGGGGGATGAGCAGTTCTTC. Translation gives CASTPPGLAGDEQFF.